One sample yielded the 22 T cell receptor beta chains listed below, sequenced in a study of blood T cell repertoires in COVID-19. The table came from immunoSEQ multiplex PCR; TCRdb's copy has only in-frame clones and leaves some out. Among a few hundred thousand clones listed, roughly 89% were seen once. The specimen was peripheral blood. These receptors were taken from a woman between 40 and 55 years old who had recovered from COVID-19.

The V and J genes are TRBV5-1 and TRBJ1-4, with D unresolved. Trimming took off 0 bases at V and 6 bases at J, with 6 bases between the two ends. The CDR3 is 13 amino acids. Germline CDR1 is SGHRS and CDR2 is YFSETQ. CDR3 coding DNA: TGCGCCAGCAGCTTGGATCAGGATGAAAAACTGTTTTTT. It codes for CASSLDQDEKLFF.

The chain joins TRBV3-1 (or the pseudogene TRBV3-2) to TRBJ2-2; no firm D call. Looked up from germline, CDR1 is LGHDT and CDR2 is YNNKEL (reference sequence). The CDR3 length is 15 residues. Trimming pared 0 bases from V and 2 bases from J, leaving 7 bases between. The CDR3 DNA reads as TGTGCCAGCAGCCAAGAGTTGGCCAACACCGGGGAGCTGTTTTTT. This gives the protein CASSQELANTGELFF.

The chain combines TRBV6-5 with TRBJ2-1, with 10 nucleotides matching TRBD2. Germline V gene lookup returns CDR1 MNHEY and CDR2 SVGAGI. J lost 0 bases, V lost 8 bases, and 4 bases had no gene match. There are 15 residues in the CDR3. CDR3 residues: CASWTSGVSYNEQFF. DNA of the CDR3: TGTGCCAGCTGGACTAGCGGAGTCTCCTACAATGAGCAGTTCTTC.

The chain uses TRBV7-2 and TRBJ2-3; 12 bases match TRBD2. Germline assignment: CDR1 SGHTA and CDR2 FQGNSA. V lost 5 bases to trimming and J lost 3 bases; unmatched junction nucleotides: 3. This CDR3 contains 15 residues. CDR3 residues: CASSQGTSGTDTQYF. CDR3 in DNA: TGTGCCAGCAGCCAAGGGACTAGCGGGACAGATACGCAGTATTTT. Full variable domain (rest looked up from reference TRBV7-2 and TRBJ2-3): GAGVSQSPSNKVTEKGKDVELRCDPISGHTALYWYRQSLGQGLEFLIYFQGNSAPDKSGLPSDRFSAERTGGSVSTLTIQRTQQEDSAVYLCASSQGTSGTDTQYFGPGTRLTVL.

This clone was seen just once. J is TRBJ2-1 and V is TRBV7-2; 9 positions match TRBD1. V lost 5 bases, J lost 3 bases, and 8 bases stayed unmatched. Per the germline V gene, CDR1 is SGHTA and CDR2 is FQGNSA. The CDR3 spans 16 residues. Here the CDR3 reads CASSLGQGRIYNEQFF. The DNA for the CDR3 is TGTGCCAGCAGCCTGGGACAGGGTAGAATCTACAATGAGCAGTTCTTC.

CDR3 region: CASSPGLDPDTQYF. The CDR3 DNA sequence: TGTGCCAGCAGCCCCGGACTGGACCCAGATACGCAGTATTTT. The chain combines TRBV5-6 with TRBJ2-3, with D tentatively TRBD2 (5 bases). In germline, CDR1 is SGHDT, CDR2 YYEEEE. V gave up 4 bases and J gave up 4 bases, with 13 bases separating them. The CDR3 extends over 14 amino acids.

This clone was found once. This chain uses TRBV4-3 with TRBJ1-4; TRBD1 agrees at 8 bases. The CDR3 loop spans 15 amino acids. V shed 5 bases, J shed 8 bases, and the junction held 10 bases outside the gene matches. Looked up from germline, CDR1 is LGHNA and CDR2 is YSLEER. The CDR3 region has the DNA TGCGCCAGCAGCAGCCAGGGGGCTAATCGCGAAAAACTGTTTTTT. This encodes CASSSQGANREKLFF.

This chain connects TRBV9 to TRBJ2-2; the D gene is possibly TRBD1 (5 bases). The CDR3 spans 15 residues. The V gene's germline CDR1 is SGDLS and CDR2 YYNGEE. V was pared by 4 bases and J by 2 bases, with 12 bases between. CDR3 coding DNA: TGTGCCAGCAGCCCCGGACACTTTAACACCGGGGAGCTGTTTTTT. Its protein product is CASSPGHFNTGELFF.

The V and J genes are TRBV4-2 and TRBJ1-2, with D perhaps matching TRBD1 (6 bases). V lost 0 bases to trimming and J lost 8 bases, with 22 bases between them. Germline lookup yields CDR1 LGHNA and CDR2 YNFKEQ. This CDR3 comprises 17 residues. The CDR3 DNA is TGTGCCAGCAGCCAAGATTGGCCCCCACAGGGACCAGAGGGCTACACCTTC. Its protein is CASSQDWPPQGPEGYTF.

The chain combines TRBV30 with TRBJ2-5, with 9 bases fitting TRBD1. Germline CDR1 is GTSNPN and CDR2 is SVGIG (reference sequence). The CDR3 length is 13 residues. V was clipped by 4 bases and J by 4 bases; unmatched bases: 4. The CDR3: CAWNRGLGETQYF. The CDR3, as DNA: TGTGCCTGGAACAGGGGGCTGGGAGAGACCCAGTACTTC.

The J gene is TRBJ2-2, the V gene TRBV27; tentative D call: TRBD1 (6 bases). The CDR3 has 13 amino acids. Germline assignment: CDR1 MNHEY and CDR2 SMNVEV (reference sequence). Trimming took 6 bases from V and 6 from J, leaving 11 bases between them. In nucleotides, the CDR3 is TGTGCCAGCAGGCCCAGGGGAGCCGGGGAGCTGTTTTTT. This encodes CASRPRGAGELFF.

The V gene is TRBV19, the J gene TRBJ2-3, with D perhaps matching TRBD1 (6 bases). CDR1 is LNHDA and CDR2 is SQIVND in the germline V gene (reference sequence). The V and J ends lost 2 bases and 2 bases respectively, with 32 bases between them. This CDR3 spans 22 amino acids. As DNA, the CDR3 is TGTGCCAGTAGTATAAAAGCCACGTGGGGGCTCTTCGGCAGATCGGACACAGATACGCAGTATTTT. Its translation is CASSIKATWGLFGRSDTDTQYF.

This clone showed up just once. This sequence joins TRBV11-2 and TRBJ2-1, with 8 bases matching TRBD2. Trimming cost V 5 bases and J 9 bases; bases outside gene matches: 12. The germline V gene has CDR1 SGHAT and CDR2 FQNNGV. The length of the CDR3 is 15 residues. CDR3: CASSPIAGKQGEQFF. In DNA, the CDR3 is TGTGCCAGCAGCCCGATAGCGGGGAAACAAGGTGAGCAGTTCTTC.

The V gene is TRBV7-2, the J gene TRBJ2-7; TRBD2 agrees at 8 bases. Germline V gene lookup returns CDR1 SGHTA and CDR2 FQGNSA. V trimming: 4 bases; J trimming: 2 bases; junction bases outside the gene matches: 10. The CDR3 contains 16 residues. CDR3 sequence (DNA): TGTGCCAGCAGCTGGGGCTTAAGCGGGAGCCCCTACGAGCAGTACGTC. This encodes CASSWGLSGSPYEQYV.

The genes are TRBV7-3 and TRBJ1-1, with 7 bases that match TRBD1. V was pared by 5 bases and J by 5 bases, with 5 bases of the junction left unmatched. This CDR3 has 13 amino acids. Germline CDR1 is SGHTA and CDR2 is FQGTGA. CDR3 residues: CASSRDSSTEAFF. DNA for the CDR3: TGTGCCAGCAGCCGGGACAGTTCAACTGAAGCTTTCTTT.

This rearrangement joins TRBV9 to TRBJ2-3; 13 bases agree with TRBD2. The V gene end was trimmed by 0 bases and the J gene end by 2 bases; junction bases not matched to a gene: 12. In germline, CDR1 is SGDLS, CDR2 YYNGEE. The CDR3 totals 20 residues. CDR3 loop: CASSVGLRVGLAGDTDTQYF. The CDR3 bases are TGTGCCAGCAGCGTAGGGTTGCGCGTAGGACTAGCGGGGGACACAGATACGCAGTATTTT.

The chain employs TRBV6-2 or TRBV6-3 and TRBJ2-4; maybe TRBD1 (5 bases). The CDR3 loop spans 11 amino acids. Germline V CDR1 and CDR2: MNHEY, SVGEGT. V dropped 5 bases and J dropped 7 bases, with 6 bases sitting between them. For the CDR3, the DNA is TGTGCCAGCAGTACAGGCAACATTCAGTACTTC. Translation: CASSTGNIQYF.

The chain links TRBV2 to TRBJ2-7; tentatively, D is TRBD2 (5 bases). CDR1 is SNHLY and CDR2 is FYNNEI in the germline V gene. CDR3 size: 14 residues. V shed 4 bases and J shed 2 bases, with 12 bases lying between them. The CDR3 loop is CASSVTPGTYEQYF. The CDR3 nucleotides are TGTGCCAGCAGTGTTACCCCGGGGACCTACGAGCAGTACTTC.

This rearrangement joins TRBV9 to TRBJ1-4; D is unclear. V was pared by 1 base and J by 7 bases, with 14 bases between. Germline assignment: CDR1 SGDLS and CDR2 YYNGEE. CDR3 length: 15 amino acids. The CDR3 sequence is CASSVRSGSGEKLFF. The CDR3 DNA reads TGTGCCAGCAGCGTACGTAGTGGCTCGGGTGAAAAACTGTTTTTT.

The chain carries TRBV4-1 and TRBJ2-7; D call uncertain. The CDR3 spans 15 residues. The V gene lost 1 base and the J gene lost 4 bases, with 14 bases spanning the gap. The germline V gene encodes CDR1 MGHRA and CDR2 YSYEKL. CDR3 residues: CASSQVTGSAYEQYF. The DNA of the CDR3 is TGCGCCAGCAGCCAAGTTACGGGTTCGGCTTACGAGCAGTACTTC.

The V gene is TRBV27, the J gene TRBJ2-7; TRBD1 agrees at 8 bases. CDR1 is MNHEY, CDR2 SMNVEV, per germline (reference sequence). The J segment lost 6 bases and the V segment lost 4 bases, leaving 11 bases of the junction unmatched. The CDR3 is 15 amino acids. CDR3 bases: TGTGCCAGCAGTTGGGGCGGACAGGGCTTGGGCGAGCAGTACGTC. Its protein is CASSWGGQGLGEQYV.

The chain carries TRBV2 and TRBJ1-5; D possibly corresponds to TRBD1 (6 bases). Trimming removed 7 bases at V and 9 bases at J, with 16 bases between. Germline assignment: CDR1 SNHLY and CDR2 FYNNEI. The CDR3 sequence is 13 residues long. The CDR3 region has the DNA TGTGCCAGCAACAGGGCAGCCTTATCGCCCCAGCATTTT. This gives the protein CASNRAALSPQHF.